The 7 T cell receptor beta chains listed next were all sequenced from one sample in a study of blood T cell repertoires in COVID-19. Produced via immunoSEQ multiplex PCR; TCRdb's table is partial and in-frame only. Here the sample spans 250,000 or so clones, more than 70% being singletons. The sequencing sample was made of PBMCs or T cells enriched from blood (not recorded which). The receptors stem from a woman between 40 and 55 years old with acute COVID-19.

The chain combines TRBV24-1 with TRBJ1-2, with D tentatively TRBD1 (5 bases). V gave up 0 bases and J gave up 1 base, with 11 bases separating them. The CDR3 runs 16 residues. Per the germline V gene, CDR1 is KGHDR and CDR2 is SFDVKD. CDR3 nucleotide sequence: TGTGCCACCAGTGATTTGCCAAGACAGAATAACTATGGCTACACCTTC. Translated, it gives CATSDLPRQNNYGYTF.

The CDR3, as DNA: TGTGCCAGCAGAGTGTCGGGGACTCTGGGCGATGAGCAGTTCTTC. Translating gives CASRVSGTLGDEQFF. This chain connects TRBV2 to TRBJ2-1; TRBD2 is a possible D gene (6 bases). The CDR3 consists of 15 residues. V was pared by 6 bases and J by 8 bases, with 20 bases between. CDR1 SNHLY and CDR2 FYNNEI come from the germline V gene.

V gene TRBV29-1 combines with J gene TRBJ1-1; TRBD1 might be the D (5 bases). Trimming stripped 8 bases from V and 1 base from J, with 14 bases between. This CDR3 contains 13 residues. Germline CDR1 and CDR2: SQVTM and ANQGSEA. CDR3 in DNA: TGCAGCTCCTTCGGGCAGGGGAACACTGAAGCTTTCTTT. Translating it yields CSSFGQGNTEAFF. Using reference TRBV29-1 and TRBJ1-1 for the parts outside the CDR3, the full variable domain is SAVISQKPSRDICQRGTSLTIQCQVDSQVTMMFWYRQQPGQSLTLIATANQGSEATYESGFVIDKFPISRPNLTFSTLTVSNMSPEDSSIYLCSSFGQGNTEAFFGQGTRLTVV.

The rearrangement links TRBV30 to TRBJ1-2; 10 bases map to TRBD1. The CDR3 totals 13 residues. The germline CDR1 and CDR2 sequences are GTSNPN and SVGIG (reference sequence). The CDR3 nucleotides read TGTGCACTAAGCCGGGACAGGGGCTATGGCTACACCTTC. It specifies CALSRDRGYGYTF. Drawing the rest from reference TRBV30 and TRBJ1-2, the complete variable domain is SQTIHQWPATLVQPVGSPLSLECTVEGTSNPNLYWYRQAAGRGLQLLFYSVGIGQISSEVPQNLSASRPQDRQFILSSKKLLLSDSGFYLCALSRDRGYGYTFGSGTRLTVV.

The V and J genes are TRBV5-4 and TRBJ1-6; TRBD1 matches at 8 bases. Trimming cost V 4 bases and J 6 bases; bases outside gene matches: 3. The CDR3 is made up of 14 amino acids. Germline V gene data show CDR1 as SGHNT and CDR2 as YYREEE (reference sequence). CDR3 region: CASSEDRVNSPLHF. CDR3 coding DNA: TGTGCCAGCAGCGAGGACAGGGTTAATTCACCCCTCCACTTT.

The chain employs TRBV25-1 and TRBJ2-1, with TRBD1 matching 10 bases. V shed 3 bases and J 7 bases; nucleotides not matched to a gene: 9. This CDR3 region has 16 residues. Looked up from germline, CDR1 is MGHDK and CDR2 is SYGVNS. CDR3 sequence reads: CASSESPGQGRNEQFF. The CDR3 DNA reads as TGTGCCAGCAGTGAGTCACCGGGACAGGGGAGGAATGAGCAGTTCTTC.

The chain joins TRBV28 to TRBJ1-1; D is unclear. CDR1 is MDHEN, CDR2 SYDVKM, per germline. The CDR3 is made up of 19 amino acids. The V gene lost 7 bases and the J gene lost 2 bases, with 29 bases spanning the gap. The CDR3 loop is CASTDDGKGRGRRNTEAFF. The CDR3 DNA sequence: TGTGCCAGCACCGACGACGGAAAGGGCCGGGGAAGGCGTAACACTGAAGCTTTCTTT.